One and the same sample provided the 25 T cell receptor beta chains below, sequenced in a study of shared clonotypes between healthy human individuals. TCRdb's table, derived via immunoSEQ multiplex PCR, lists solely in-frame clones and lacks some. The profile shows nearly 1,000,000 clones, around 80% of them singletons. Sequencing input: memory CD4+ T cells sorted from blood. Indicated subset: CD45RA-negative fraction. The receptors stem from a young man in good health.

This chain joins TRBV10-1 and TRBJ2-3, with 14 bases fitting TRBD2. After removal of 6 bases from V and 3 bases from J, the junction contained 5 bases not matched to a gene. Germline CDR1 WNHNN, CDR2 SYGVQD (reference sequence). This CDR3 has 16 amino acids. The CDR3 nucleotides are TGCGCCAGCAGCGATGGGACTAGCGGGAGAACAGATACGCAGTATTTT. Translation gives CASSDGTSGRTDTQYF.

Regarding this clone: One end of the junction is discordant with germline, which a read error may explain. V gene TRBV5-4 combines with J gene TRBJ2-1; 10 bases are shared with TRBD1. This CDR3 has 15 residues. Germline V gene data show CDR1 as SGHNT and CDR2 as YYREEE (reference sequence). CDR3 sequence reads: CASSYDRGLRNEQFF. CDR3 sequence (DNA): TGCGCCAGCAGCTACGACAGGGGGCTGCGCAATGAGCAGTTCTTC.

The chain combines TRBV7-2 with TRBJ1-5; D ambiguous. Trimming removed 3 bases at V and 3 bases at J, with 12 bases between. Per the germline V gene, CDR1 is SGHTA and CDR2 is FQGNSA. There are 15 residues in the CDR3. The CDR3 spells CASSLGFISNQPQHF. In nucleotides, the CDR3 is TGTGCCAGCAGCTTGGGGTTTATCTCCAATCAGCCCCAGCATTTT.

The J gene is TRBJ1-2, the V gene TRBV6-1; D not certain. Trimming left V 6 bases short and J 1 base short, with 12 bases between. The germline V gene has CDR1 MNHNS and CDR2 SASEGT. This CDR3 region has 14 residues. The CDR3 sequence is CASSKEPNNYGYTF. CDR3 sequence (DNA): TGTGCCAGCAGCAAAGAACCTAATAACTATGGCTACACCTTC.

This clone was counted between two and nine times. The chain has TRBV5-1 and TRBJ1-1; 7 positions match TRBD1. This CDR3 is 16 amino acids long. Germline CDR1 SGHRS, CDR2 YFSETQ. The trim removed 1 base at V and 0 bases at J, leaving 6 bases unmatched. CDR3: CASSLSGTALNTEAFF. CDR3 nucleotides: TGCGCCAGCAGCTTGTCGGGGACAGCCCTGAACACTGAAGCTTTCTTT. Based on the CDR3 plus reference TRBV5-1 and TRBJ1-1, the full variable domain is KAGVTQTPRYLIKTRGQQVTLSCSPISGHRSVSWYQQTPGQGLQFLFEYFSETQRNKGNFPGRFSGRQFSNSRSEMNVSTLELGDSALYLCASSLSGTALNTEAFFGQGTRLTVV.

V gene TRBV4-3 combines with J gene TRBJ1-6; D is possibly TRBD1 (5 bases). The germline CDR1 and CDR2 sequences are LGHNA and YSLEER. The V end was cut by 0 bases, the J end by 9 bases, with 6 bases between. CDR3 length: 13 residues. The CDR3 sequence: CASSQDRGSPLHF. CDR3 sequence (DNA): TGCGCCAGCAGCCAAGATAGGGGTTCACCCCTCCACTTT.

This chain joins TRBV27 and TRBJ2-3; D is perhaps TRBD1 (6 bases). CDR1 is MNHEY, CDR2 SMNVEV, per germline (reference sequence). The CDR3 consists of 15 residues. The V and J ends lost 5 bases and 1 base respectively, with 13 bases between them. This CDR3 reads CASSPGVFGTDTQYF. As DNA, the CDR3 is TGTGCCAGCAGTCCAGGGGTTTTCGGCACAGATACGCAGTATTTT.

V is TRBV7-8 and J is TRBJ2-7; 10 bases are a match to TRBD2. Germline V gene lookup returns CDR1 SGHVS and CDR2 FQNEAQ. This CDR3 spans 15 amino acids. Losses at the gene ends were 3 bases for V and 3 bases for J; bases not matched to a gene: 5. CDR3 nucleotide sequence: TGTGCCAGCAGCTTTGGGACTAGCGCTTTCTACGAGCAGTACTTC. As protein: CASSFGTSAFYEQYF. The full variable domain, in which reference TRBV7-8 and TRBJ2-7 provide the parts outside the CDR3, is GAGVSQSPRYKVAKRGQDVALRCDPISGHVSLFWYQQALGQGPEFLTYFQNEAQLDKSGLPSDRFFAERPEGSVSTLKIQRTQQEDSAVYLCASSFGTSAFYEQYFGPGTRLTVT.

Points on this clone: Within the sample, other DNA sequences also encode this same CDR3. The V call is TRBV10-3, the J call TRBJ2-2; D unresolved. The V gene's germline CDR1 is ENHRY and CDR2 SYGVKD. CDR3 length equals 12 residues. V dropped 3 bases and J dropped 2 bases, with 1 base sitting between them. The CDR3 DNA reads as TGTGCCATCAGTGATAACACCGGGGAGCTGTTTTTT. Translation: CAISDNTGELFF.

CDR3 nucleotide sequence: TGTGCCAGCAGCGCGCAGGGGAGGGATTCACCCCTCCACTTT. Protein product: CASSAQGRDSPLHF. This chain links TRBV9 with TRBJ1-6; TRBD1 is a possible D gene (6 bases). CDR1 SGDLS and CDR2 YYNGEE come from the germline V gene. CDR3 length equals 14 residues. V dropped 3 bases and J dropped 8 bases, with 12 bases sitting between them.

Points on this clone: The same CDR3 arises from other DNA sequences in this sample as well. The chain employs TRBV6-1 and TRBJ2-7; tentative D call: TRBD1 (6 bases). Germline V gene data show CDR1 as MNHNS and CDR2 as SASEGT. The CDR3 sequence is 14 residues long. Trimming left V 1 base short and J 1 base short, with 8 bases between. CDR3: CASSEVGQSYEQYF. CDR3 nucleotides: TGTGCCAGCAGTGAAGTTGGACAGTCCTACGAGCAGTACTTC.

Here the CDR3 reads CASSLQTRGLTTTPLHF. For the CDR3, the DNA is TGTGCCAGCAGTCTTCAAACTCGGGGCCTAACGACTACACCCCTCCACTTT. The V and J genes are TRBV27 and TRBJ1-6, with a weak D call TRBD1 (5 bases). From germline, CDR1 is MNHEY and CDR2 SMNVEV (reference sequence). The ends were cut back, 5 bases at V and 11 bases at J, with 25 bases in the middle. The CDR3 contains 17 residues.

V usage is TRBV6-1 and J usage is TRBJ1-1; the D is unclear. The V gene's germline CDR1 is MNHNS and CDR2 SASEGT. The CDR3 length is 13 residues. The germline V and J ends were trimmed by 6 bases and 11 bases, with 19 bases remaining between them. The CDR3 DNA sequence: TGTGCCAGCAGCCCGGTCGCCGCTACTGGGGCTTTCTTT. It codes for CASSPVAATGAFF.

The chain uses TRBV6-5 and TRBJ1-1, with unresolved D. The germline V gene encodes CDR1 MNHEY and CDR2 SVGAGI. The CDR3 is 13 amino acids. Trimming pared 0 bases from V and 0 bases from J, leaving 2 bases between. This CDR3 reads CASSYSMNTEAFF. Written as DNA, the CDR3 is TGTGCCAGCAGTTACTCTATGAACACTGAAGCTTTCTTT.

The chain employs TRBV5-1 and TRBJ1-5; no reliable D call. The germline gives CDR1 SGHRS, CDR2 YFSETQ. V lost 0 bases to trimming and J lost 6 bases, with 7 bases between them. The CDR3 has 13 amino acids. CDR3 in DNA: TGCGCCAGCAGCTTGGATGGGAGTCAGCCCCAGCATTTT. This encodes CASSLDGSQPQHF.

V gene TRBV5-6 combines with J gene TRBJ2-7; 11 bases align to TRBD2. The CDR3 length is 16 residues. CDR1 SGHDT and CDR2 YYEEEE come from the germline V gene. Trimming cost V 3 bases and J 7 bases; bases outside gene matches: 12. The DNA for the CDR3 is TGTGCCAGCAGCTCCCTTCGACTAGCGGGACCGGGTGAGCAGTACTTC. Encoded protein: CASSSLRLAGPGEQYF.

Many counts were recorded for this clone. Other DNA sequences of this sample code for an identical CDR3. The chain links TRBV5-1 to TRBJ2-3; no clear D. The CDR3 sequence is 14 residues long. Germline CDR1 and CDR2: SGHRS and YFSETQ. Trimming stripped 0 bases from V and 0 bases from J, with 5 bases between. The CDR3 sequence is CASSLARSTDTQYF. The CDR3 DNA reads TGCGCCAGCAGCTTGGCCCGAAGCACAGATACGCAGTATTTT.

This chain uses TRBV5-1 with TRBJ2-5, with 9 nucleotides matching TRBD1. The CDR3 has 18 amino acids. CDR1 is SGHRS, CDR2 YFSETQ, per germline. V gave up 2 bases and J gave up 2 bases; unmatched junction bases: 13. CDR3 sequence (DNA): TGCGCCAGCAGCTTTGGGACAGGGATCGGGTCGGGGCAAGAGACCCAGTACTTC. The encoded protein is CASSFGTGIGSGQETQYF.

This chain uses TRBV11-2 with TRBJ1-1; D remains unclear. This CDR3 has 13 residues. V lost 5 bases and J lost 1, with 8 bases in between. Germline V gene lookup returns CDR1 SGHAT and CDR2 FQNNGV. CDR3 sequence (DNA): TGTGCCAGCAGCACGACTGGGAACACTGAAGCTTTCTTT. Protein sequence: CASSTTGNTEAFF.

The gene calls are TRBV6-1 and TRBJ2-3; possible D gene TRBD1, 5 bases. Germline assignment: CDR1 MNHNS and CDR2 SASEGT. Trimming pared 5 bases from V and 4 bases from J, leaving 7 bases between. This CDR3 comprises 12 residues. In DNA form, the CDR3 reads TGTGCCAGCAGTACAGGCCCAGATACGCAGTATTTT. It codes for CASSTGPDTQYF.

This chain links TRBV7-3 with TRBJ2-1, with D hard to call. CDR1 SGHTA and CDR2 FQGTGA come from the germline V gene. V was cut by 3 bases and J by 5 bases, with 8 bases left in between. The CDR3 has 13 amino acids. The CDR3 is CASSFKRDNEQFF. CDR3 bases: TGTGCCAGCAGCTTTAAACGAGACAATGAGCAGTTCTTC.

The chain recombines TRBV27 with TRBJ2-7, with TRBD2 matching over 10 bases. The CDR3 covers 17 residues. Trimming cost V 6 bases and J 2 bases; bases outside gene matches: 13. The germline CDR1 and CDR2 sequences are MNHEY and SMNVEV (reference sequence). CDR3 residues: CASRGHPGTSETYEQYF. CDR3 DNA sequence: TGTGCCAGCAGGGGACATCCTGGGACTAGCGAAACCTACGAGCAGTACTTC.

The CDR3 nucleotides read TGCAGCGTCAGAGGGGGCGGCGGCTACACCTTC. Residues: CSVRGGGGYTF. V and J are TRBV20-1 and TRBJ1-2, with 7 nucleotides matching TRBD1. This CDR3 is built from 11 residues. The germline V gene encodes CDR1 DFQATT and CDR2 SNEGSKA (reference sequence).

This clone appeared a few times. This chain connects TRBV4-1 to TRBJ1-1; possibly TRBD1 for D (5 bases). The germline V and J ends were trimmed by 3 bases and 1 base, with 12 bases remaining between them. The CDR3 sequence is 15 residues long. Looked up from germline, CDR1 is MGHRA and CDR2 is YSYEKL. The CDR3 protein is CASSHRVGGNTEAFF. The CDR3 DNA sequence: TGCGCCAGCAGCCACCGCGTGGGGGGGAACACTGAAGCTTTCTTT.

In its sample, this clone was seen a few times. The chain's CDR3 is CASSPGAGGQQYF. The CDR3 DNA is TGTGCCAGCAGCCCCGGGGCAGGGGGGCAGCAGTACTTC. V usage is TRBV7-9 and J usage is TRBJ2-7, with D possibly being TRBD1 (7 bases). From germline, CDR1 is SEHNR and CDR2 FQNEAQ (reference sequence). CDR3 size: 13 residues. Trimming pared 5 bases from V and 8 bases from J, leaving 16 bases between.